This TCR beta chain comes out of a study of control samples from healthy donors and cancer patients. Libraries were prepared by immunoSEQ multiplex PCR; TCRdb keeps only in-frame clonotypes and omits some of them. Here the sample spans about 65,000 clones, 75% to 95% being singletons. Trimming cost V 1 base and J 6 bases, with 14 bases left between them. The CDR3 extends over 15 amino acids. The V gene's germline CDR1 is LGHDT and CDR2 YNNKEL (reference sequence). The clonotype originates from a woman aged 50 to 65 with colorectal cancer. The genes are TRBV3-1 (or the pseudogene TRBV3-2) and TRBJ2-3, with D tentatively TRBD2 (6 bases). Sequencing was performed on PBMCs. The CDR3 here is CASSQGFGGVDTQYF. DNA for the CDR3: TGTGCCAGCAGCCAAGGTTTCGGCGGGGTCGATACGCAGTATTTT.